The clone carrying this TCR beta chain showed up just a few times. The target antigen is unknown. This CDR3 comprises 14 residues. V was clipped by 5 bases and J by 8 bases, with 16 bases between them. CDR1 and CDR2 from the germline V gene are SGHDT and YYEEEE. This specimen belongs to a study of T cell repertoires in cytomegalovirus infection. Study summary: In public TCR beta signatures, there were indications of both CMV infection and matching HLA type. Whole-study results and caveats: Within the response measured ex vivo, HLA-C-restricted CMV-specific TCR beta clonotypes were dominant.

Using its own MiXCR run on the reads, TCRdb lists one record per CDR3 protein. The table shows 750,000 to 950,000 distinct CDR3 sequences, with 25% to 35% occurring only once. The material was cultured CD8+ T cells from PBMCs, obtained from culture after CMV antigen stimulation. The source of this sequence is a human donor in good health (CMV status not recorded). Some clones in this sample may be carry-over from other donors' samples. The J gene is TRBJ1-4, the V gene TRBV5-6; D uncertain. CDR3: CASSLPGYNEKLFF. In DNA, the CDR3 is TGTGCCAGCAGTCTCCCGGGGTATAACGAAAAACTGTTTTTT.